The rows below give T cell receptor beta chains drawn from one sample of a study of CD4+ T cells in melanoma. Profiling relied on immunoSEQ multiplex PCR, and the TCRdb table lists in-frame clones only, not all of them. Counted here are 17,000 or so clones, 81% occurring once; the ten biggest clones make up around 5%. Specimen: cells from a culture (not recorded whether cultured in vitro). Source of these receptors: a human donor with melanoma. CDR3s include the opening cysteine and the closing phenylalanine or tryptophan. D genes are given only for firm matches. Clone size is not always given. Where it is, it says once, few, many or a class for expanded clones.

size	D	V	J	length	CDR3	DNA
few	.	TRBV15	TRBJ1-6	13	CATSRVPNSPLHF	TGTGCCACCAGCAGAGTCCCTAATTCACCCCTCCACTTT
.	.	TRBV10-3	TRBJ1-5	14	CAISPQGGNQPQHF	TGTGCCATCAGCCCACAGGGTGGAAATCAGCCCCAGCATTTT
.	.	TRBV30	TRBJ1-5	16	CAWSSDGGIQAKPQHF	TGTGCCTGGAGTTCCGACGGGGGTATCCAGGCGAAGCCCCAGCATTTT
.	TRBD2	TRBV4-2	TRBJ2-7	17	CASSQEKRGAFSYEQYF	TGTGCCAGCAGCCAAGAGAAGCGGGGGGCTTTCTCCTACGAGCAGTACTTC
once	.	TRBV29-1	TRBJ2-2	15	CSVAKGKAVTGELFF	TGCAGCGTAGCTAAGGGGAAGGCGGTCACCGGGGAGCTGTTTTTT
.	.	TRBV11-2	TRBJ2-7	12	CASSLAGYEQYF	TGTGCCAGCAGCTTAGCGGGCTACGAGCAGTACTTC
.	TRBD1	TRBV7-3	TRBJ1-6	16	CASSLGTGGMNSPLHF	TGTGCCAGCAGCTTAGGGACAGGGGGTATGAATTCACCCCTCCACTTT
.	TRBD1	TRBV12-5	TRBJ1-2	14	CASGLTGRNYGYTF	TGTGCTAGTGGCTTGACAGGGCGGAACTATGGCTACACCTTC
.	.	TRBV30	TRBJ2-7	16	CAWSLQAALAIYEQYF	TGTGCCTGGAGTTTACAGGCGGCACTGGCGATCTACGAGCAGTACTTC
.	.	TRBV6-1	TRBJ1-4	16	CASSEDILATNEKLFF	TGTGCCAGCAGTGAGGACATCCTTGCAACTAATGAAAAACTGTTTTTT
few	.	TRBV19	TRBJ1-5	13	CASSRDTDQPQHF	TGTGCCAGTAGTCGCGACACCGATCAGCCCCAGCATTTT
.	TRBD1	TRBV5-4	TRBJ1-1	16	CASSTDRARMNTEAFF	TGTGCCAGCAGCACGGACAGGGCCCGAATGAACACTGAAGCTTTCTTT
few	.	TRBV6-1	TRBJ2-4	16	CASSVSSRVTKNIQYF	TGTGCCAGCAGTGTAAGTAGTAGGGTAACCAAAAACATTCAGTACTTC
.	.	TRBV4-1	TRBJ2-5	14	CASSQTQRLETQYF	TGCGCCAGCAGCCAAACACAGAGATTAGAGACCCAGTACTTC
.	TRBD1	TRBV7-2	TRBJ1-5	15	CASSADRGRNQPQHF	TGTGCCAGCAGCGCGGACAGGGGACGCAATCAGCCCCAGCATTTT
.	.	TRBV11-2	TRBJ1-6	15	CASTERPGSNSPLHF	TGTGCCAGCACCGAACGCCCGGGGTCCAATTCACCCCTCCACTTT
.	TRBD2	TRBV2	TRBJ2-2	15	CASIGAGDGNGELFF	TGTGCCAGCATAGGGGCGGGGGACGGGAACGGGGAGCTGTTTTTT
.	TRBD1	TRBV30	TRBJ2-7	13	CAGDRVQGYEQYF	TGTGCTGGAGACAGGGTGCAGGGGTACGAGCAGTACTTC
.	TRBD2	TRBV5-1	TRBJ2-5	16	CASSLMASGGLETQYF	TGCGCCAGCAGCTTGATGGCTAGCGGGGGTTTAGAGACCCAGTACTTC
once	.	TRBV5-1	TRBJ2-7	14	CASSLSGVSYEQYF	TGCGCCAGCAGCTTGTCAGGGGTTTCCTACGAGCAGTACTTC
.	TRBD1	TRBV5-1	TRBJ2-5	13	CASRDRAGETQYF	TGCGCCAGCAGGGACAGGGCTGGGGAGACCCAGTACTTC
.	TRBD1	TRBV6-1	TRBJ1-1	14	CASSAGGTEVAAFF	TGTGCCAGCAGTGCAGGGGGCACTGAAGTGGCAGCTTTCTTT
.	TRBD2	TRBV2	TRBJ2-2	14	CASSEVAGSGELFF	TGTGCCAGCAGTGAGGTAGCGGGCAGCGGGGAGCTGTTTTTT
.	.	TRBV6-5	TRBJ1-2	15	CASSPGIARGGGYTF	TGTGCCAGCAGTCCCGGTATTGCGAGGGGAGGTGGCTACACCTTC
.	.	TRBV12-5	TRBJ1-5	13	CASGLGGLRPQHF	TGTGCTAGTGGTTTGGGGGGGCTCCGGCCCCAGCATTTT
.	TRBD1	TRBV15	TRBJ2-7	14	CATSRGQGLYEQYF	TGTGCCACCAGCAGGGGACAGGGGCTCTACGAGCAGTACTTC
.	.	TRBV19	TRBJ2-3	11	CASSIGDTQYF	TGTGCCAGTAGTATCGGAGATACGCAGTATTTT
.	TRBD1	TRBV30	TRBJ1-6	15	CAWSKPGQYNSPLHF	TGTGCCTGGAGTAAGCCGGGACAGTATAATTCACCCCTCCACTTT
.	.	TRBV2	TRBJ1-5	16	CASSEAGQGGSQPQHF	TGTGCCAGCAGTGAAGCGGGGCAGGGAGGGTCACAGCCCCAGCATTTT
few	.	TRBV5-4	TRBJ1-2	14	CASSLQGRPDGYTF	TGTGCCAGCAGCTTGCAGGGCCGTCCGGATGGCTACACCTTC
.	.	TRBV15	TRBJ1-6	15	CATSRGPARDSPLHF	TGTGCCACCAGCAGAGGGCCAGCCCGAGATTCACCCCTCCACTTT
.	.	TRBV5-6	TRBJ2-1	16	CASSLNRGGIYNEQFF	TGTGCCAGCAGCTTGAATAGGGGGGGTATTTACAATGAGCAGTTCTTC
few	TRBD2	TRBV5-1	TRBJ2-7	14	CASSPSGAEIEQYF	TGCGCCAGCAGCCCGAGCGGGGCCGAGATCGAGCAGTACTTC
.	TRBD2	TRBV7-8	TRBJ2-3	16	CASSLGVGGARDTQYF	TGTGCCAGCAGCTTAGGGGTCGGGGGGGCCAGGGATACGCAGTATTTT
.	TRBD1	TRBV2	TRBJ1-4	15	CASSSQTGTYEKLFF	TGTGCCAGCAGTTCTCAGACAGGGACCTATGAAAAACTGTTTTTT
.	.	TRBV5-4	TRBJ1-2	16	CASSFYMARPNYGYTF	TGTGCCAGCAGCTTCTATATGGCCAGGCCTAACTATGGCTACACCTTC
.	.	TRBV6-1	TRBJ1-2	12	CASKGDYYGYTF	TGTGCCAGCAAAGGGGACTATTATGGCTACACCTTC
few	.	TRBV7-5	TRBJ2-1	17	CARSPRRAGRYYNEQFF	TGTGCCAGAAGCCCAAGGAGGGCGGGTCGCTACTACAATGAGCAGTTCTTC
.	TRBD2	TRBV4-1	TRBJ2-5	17	CASSQDRLAGGQETQYF	TGCGCCAGCAGCCAAGATCGCCTAGCGGGGGGGCAAGAGACCCAGTACTTC
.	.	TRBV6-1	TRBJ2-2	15	CASRPTGFRPGELFF	TGTGCCAGCAGGCCCACAGGGTTCCGTCCCGGGGAGCTGTTTTTT
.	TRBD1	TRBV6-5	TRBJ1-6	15	CASRPGQGFNSPLHF	TGTGCCAGCAGACCGGGACAGGGGTTCAATTCACCCCTCCACTTT
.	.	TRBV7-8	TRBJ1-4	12	CASRENSEKLFF	TGTGCCAGCAGGGAAAACAGTGAAAAACTGTTTTTT
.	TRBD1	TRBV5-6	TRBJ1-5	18	CASSLRQGNFRVYQPQHF	TGTGCCAGCAGCTTGAGACAGGGAAATTTCCGCGTTTATCAGCCCCAGCATTTT
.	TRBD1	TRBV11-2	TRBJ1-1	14	CASSPIGQARAAFF	TGTGCCAGCAGCCCAATAGGACAGGCTCGAGCGGCTTTCTTT
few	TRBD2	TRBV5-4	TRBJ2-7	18	CASSLGTSGGRTSYEQYF	TGTGCCAGCAGCCTAGGGACTAGCGGGGGGCGTACCTCCTACGAGCAGTACTTC
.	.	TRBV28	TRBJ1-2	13	CASSFHANYGYTF	TGTGCCAGCAGTTTTCACGCTAACTATGGCTACACCTTC
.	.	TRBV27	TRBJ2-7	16	CASRVRGLVGGYEQYF	TGTGCCAGCAGAGTGAGGGGTTTGGTTGGCGGCTACGAGCAGTACTTC